This TCR beta chain was recorded in a study of T-cell reconstitution after alpha-beta-depleted transplantation in children. In germline, CDR1 is SQVTM, CDR2 ANQGSEA. The CDR3 spans 16 residues. V trimming: 8 bases; J trimming: 6 bases; junction bases outside the gene matches: 10. This clonotype was detected only a few times. Unique molecular identifiers were built into the TCRbeta library. TCRdb re-called the PCR reads with MiXCR, one entry per CDR3 protein. Of about 540,000 distinct CDR3 sequences in the sample, about a sixth were seen once. Here the sequenced sample was PBMCs from the stem cell graft donor, taken from the stem cell graft. The genes are TRBV29-1 and TRBJ2-1; 16 bases line up with TRBD2. This clonotype was sampled from a human donor who donated a stem cell graft to a child with acute lymphoblastic leukemia. The CDR3 coding sequence is TGCAGCACGGGACTAGCGGGAGGGCCAATTCTCAATGAGCAGTTCTTC. Its protein product is CSTGLAGGPILNEQFF.